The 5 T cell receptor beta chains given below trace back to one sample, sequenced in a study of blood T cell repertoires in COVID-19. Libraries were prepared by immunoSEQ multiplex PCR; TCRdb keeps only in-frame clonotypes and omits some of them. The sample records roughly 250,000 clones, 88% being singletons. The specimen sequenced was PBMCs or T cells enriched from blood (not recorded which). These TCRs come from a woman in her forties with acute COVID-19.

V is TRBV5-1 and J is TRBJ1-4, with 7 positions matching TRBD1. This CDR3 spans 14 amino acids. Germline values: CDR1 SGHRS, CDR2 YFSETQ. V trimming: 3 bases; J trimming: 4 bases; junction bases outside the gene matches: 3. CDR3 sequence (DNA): TGCGCCAGCAGCTCCGGGACAGTTAATGAAAAACTGTTTTTT. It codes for CASSSGTVNEKLFF.

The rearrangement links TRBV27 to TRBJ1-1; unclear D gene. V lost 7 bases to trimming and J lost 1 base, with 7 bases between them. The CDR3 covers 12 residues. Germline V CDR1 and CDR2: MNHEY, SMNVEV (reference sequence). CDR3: CASKSWNTEAFF. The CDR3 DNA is TGTGCCAGCAAATCCTGGAACACTGAAGCTTTCTTT.

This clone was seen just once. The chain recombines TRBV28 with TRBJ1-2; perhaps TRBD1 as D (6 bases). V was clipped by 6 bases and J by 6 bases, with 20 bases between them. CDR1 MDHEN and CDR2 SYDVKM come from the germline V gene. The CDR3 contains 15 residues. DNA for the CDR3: TGTGCCAGCAGCCGCAGGGGAGAGGGGCTCGATGGCTACACCTTC. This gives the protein CASSRRGEGLDGYTF.

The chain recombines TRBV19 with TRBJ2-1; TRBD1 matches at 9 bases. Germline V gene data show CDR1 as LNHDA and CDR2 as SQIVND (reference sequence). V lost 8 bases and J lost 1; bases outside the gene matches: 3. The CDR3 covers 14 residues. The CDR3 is CASEGTGSYNEQFF. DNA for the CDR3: TGTGCCAGTGAGGGGACAGGGTCCTACAATGAGCAGTTCTTC.

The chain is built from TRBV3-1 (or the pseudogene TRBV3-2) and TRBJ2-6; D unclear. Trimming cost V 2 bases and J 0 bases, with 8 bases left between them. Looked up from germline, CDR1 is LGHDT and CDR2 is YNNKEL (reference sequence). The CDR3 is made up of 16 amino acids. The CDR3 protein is CASSQTRLSGANVLTF. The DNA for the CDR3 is TGTGCCAGCAGCCAAACCCGACTCTCTGGGGCCAACGTCCTGACTTTC.